Below are 24 T cell receptor beta chains sequenced from a single sample in a study of blood T cell repertoires in COVID-19. Data came from immunoSEQ multiplex PCR; TCRdb stores just in-frame clones and leaves some out. Seen here are 200,000 to 250,000 clones, roughly 88% observed once, and the top ten hold around 3.6%. What was sequenced was PBMCs or T cells enriched from blood (not recorded which). The receptor source for this set is a woman aged 25 to 39 who had been exposed to COVID-19.

Worth noting for this clone: The same CDR3 can be traced to other DNA sequences in this sample. The rearrangement joins TRBV6-5 to TRBJ2-7, with D possibly matching TRBD2 (5 bases). V lost 2 bases and J 2 bases, leaving 7 bases between the germline ends. The CDR3 covers 13 residues. Germline-derived CDR1 and CDR2 are MNHEY and SVGAGI. The CDR3 here is CASSYGRAYEQYF. The CDR3 DNA is TGTGCCAGCAGTTACGGGCGGGCCTACGAGCAGTACTTC.

The chain recombines TRBV6-5 with TRBJ2-1, with 10 positions matching TRBD2. Trimming cost V 0 bases and J 9 bases; bases outside gene matches: 8. This CDR3 region has 16 residues. The V gene's germline CDR1 is MNHEY and CDR2 SVGAGI. CDR3 amino acids: CASSYSNLAGVSEQFF. CDR3 nucleotides: TGTGCCAGCAGTTACTCGAACCTAGCGGGAGTGAGTGAGCAGTTCTTC.

The gene calls are TRBV2 and TRBJ2-2; 9 bases are a match to TRBD2. The junction had 9 bases not matched to a gene; V was cut back by 6 bases and J by 4 bases. The CDR3 has 16 residues. From germline, CDR1 is SNHLY and CDR2 FYNNEI. CDR3 in amino acids: CASRLLTSGFTGELFF. Here the CDR3 DNA reads TGTGCCAGCAGGTTACTGACTAGCGGATTCACCGGGGAGCTGTTTTTT.

The V gene is TRBV4-1, the J gene TRBJ1-2; D uncertain. The V gene's germline CDR1 is MGHRA and CDR2 YSYEKL. The CDR3 is made up of 13 amino acids. V was shortened by 4 bases and J by 7 bases, with 13 bases between the two germline ends. In DNA, the CDR3 is TGCGCCAGCAGCCCCCCCGACTCGGGTGGCTACACCTTC. It translates to CASSPPDSGGYTF.

The chain recombines TRBV5-1 with TRBJ2-7, with 8 bases identical to TRBD1. This CDR3 is built from 14 residues. V shed 2 bases and J 5 bases; nucleotides not matched to a gene: 6. The germline gives CDR1 SGHRS, CDR2 YFSETQ. The CDR3 is CASSFWDRTNEQYF. The CDR3, as DNA: TGCGCCAGCAGCTTTTGGGACAGGACTAACGAGCAGTACTTC.

The chain joins TRBV5-1 to TRBJ2-5, with unresolved D. CDR1 and CDR2 from the germline V gene are SGHRS and YFSETQ. This CDR3 is 13 amino acids long. The V end was cut by 6 bases, the J end by 5 bases, with 14 bases between. The CDR3 bases are TGCGCCAGCATGAGGCAAGCTGGGGAGACCCAGTACTTC. It translates to CASMRQAGETQYF.

This clone was seen just once. This chain connects TRBV7-3 to TRBJ2-1, with TRBD1 matching over 7 bases. There are 12 residues in the CDR3. Germline V gene sequence: CDR1 SGHTA, CDR2 FQGTGA. Trimming at V came to 5 bases and at J to 8 bases, leaving 3 bases not matched to a gene. The CDR3 spells CASSTTGDEQFF. DNA for the CDR3: TGTGCCAGCAGCACCACAGGGGATGAGCAGTTCTTC.

The V and J genes are TRBV7-8 and TRBJ1-5; D call uncertain. The CDR3 length is 14 residues. The V and J ends lost 5 bases and 1 base respectively, with 9 bases between them. Germline V gene lookup returns CDR1 SGHVS and CDR2 FQNEAQ. CDR3 DNA sequence: TGTGCCAGCAGCGGGAGGGTAAGCAATCAGCCCCAGCATTTT. Translation: CASSGRVSNQPQHF.

This chain connects TRBV28 to TRBJ1-1; TRBD1 aligns across 8 bases. The V and J ends lost 5 bases and 0 bases, in that order; junction bases with no gene match: 8. CDR1 MDHEN and CDR2 SYDVKM come from the germline V gene. The CDR3 length is 16 residues. The CDR3 sequence: CASSLRTGTLNTEAFF. CDR3 sequence (DNA): TGTGCCAGCAGTCTCCGGACAGGGACGTTGAACACTGAAGCTTTCTTT.

V gene TRBV19 combines with J gene TRBJ1-5; D uncertain. Germline CDR1 LNHDA, CDR2 SQIVND (reference sequence). The CDR3 contains 15 residues. Trimming left V 6 bases short and J 0 bases short, with 12 bases between. The CDR3 nucleotides read TGTGCCAGTAGCACTAGGCACACTAGCAATCAGCCCCAGCATTTT. This encodes CASSTRHTSNQPQHF.

This rearrangement joins TRBV6-1 to TRBJ1-5, with D tentatively TRBD1 (5 bases). V was pared by 3 bases and J by 2 bases, with 8 bases between. The CDR3 totals 14 residues. CDR1 MNHNS and CDR2 SASEGT come from the germline V gene. The CDR3 reads CASSDQGRNQPQHF. For the CDR3, the DNA is TGTGCCAGCAGTGATCAGGGCCGCAATCAGCCCCAGCATTTT.

The V and J genes are TRBV30 and TRBJ2-4; D is perhaps TRBD2 (5 bases). V lost 3 bases and J lost 2, with 8 bases in between. Germline CDR1 GTSNPN, CDR2 SVGIG (reference sequence). The CDR3 runs 13 residues. The DNA for the CDR3 is TGTGCCTGGAGCCCGGGAACCAAAAACATTCAGTACTTC. Its translation is CAWSPGTKNIQYF.

The rearrangement links TRBV5-1 to TRBJ2-1; D possibly corresponds to TRBD2 (5 bases). V was shortened by 3 bases and J by 8 bases, with 12 bases between the two germline ends. Germline CDR1 is SGHRS and CDR2 is YFSETQ. The CDR3 has 13 amino acids. The CDR3 is CASSWALAYEQFF. The CDR3 DNA reads TGCGCCAGCAGCTGGGCCCTAGCCTATGAGCAGTTCTTC. The variable domain in full, completed from reference TRBV5-1 and TRBJ2-1, reads KAGVTQTPRYLIKTRGQQVTLSCSPISGHRSVSWYQQTPGQGLQFLFEYFSETQRNKGNFPGRFSGRQFSNSRSEMNVSTLELGDSALYLCASSWALAYEQFFGPGTRLTVL.

The chain uses TRBV5-1 and TRBJ2-7, with 7 bases that match TRBD1. Germline CDR1 is SGHRS and CDR2 is YFSETQ. The CDR3 contains 14 residues. The trim removed 4 bases at V and 5 bases at J, leaving 9 bases unmatched. The CDR3 sequence: CASSGTAIADEQYF. CDR3 DNA sequence: TGCGCCAGCAGCGGGACAGCTATCGCTGACGAGCAGTACTTC. The entire variable domain, with the rest obtained from reference TRBV5-1 and TRBJ2-7, is as follows: KAGVTQTPRYLIKTRGQQVTLSCSPISGHRSVSWYQQTPGQGLQFLFEYFSETQRNKGNFPGRFSGRQFSNSRSEMNVSTLELGDSALYLCASSGTAIADEQYFGPGTRLTVT.

The rearrangement links TRBV28 to TRBJ1-5, with TRBD1 matching over 7 bases. CDR1 MDHEN and CDR2 SYDVKM come from the germline V gene. The CDR3 extends over 16 amino acids. V was pared by 6 bases and J by 4 bases, with 12 bases of the junction left unmatched. The CDR3 bases are TGTGCCAGCAGCTCCTGGACAGGTATGGGGAATCAGCCCCAGCATTTT. Translated, it gives CASSSWTGMGNQPQHF.

The V and J genes are TRBV30 and TRBJ1-5; possibly TRBD1 for D (6 bases). Between the trimmed V and J ends, which lost 1 base and 3 bases, there was a span of 13 bases. This CDR3 comprises 15 residues. Germline assignment: CDR1 GTSNPN and CDR2 SVGIG (reference sequence). CDR3 protein: CAWSGDGQYNQPQHF. In nucleotides, the CDR3 is TGTGCCTGGAGTGGGGACGGACAGTACAATCAGCCCCAGCATTTT. The whole variable domain, filled in from reference TRBV30 and TRBJ1-5, reads SQTIHQWPATLVQPVGSPLSLECTVEGTSNPNLYWYRQAAGRGLQLLFYSVGIGQISSEVPQNLSASRPQDRQFILSSKKLLLSDSGFYLCAWSGDGQYNQPQHFGDGTRLSIL.

This chain joins TRBV9 and TRBJ2-5; perhaps TRBD2 as D (5 bases). Germline V gives CDR1 SGDLS, CDR2 YYNGEE. The germline V and J ends were trimmed by 4 bases and 4 bases, with 20 bases remaining between them. This CDR3 is built from 16 residues. The CDR3 sequence is CASSLTGSAALETQYF. The CDR3 nucleotides are TGTGCCAGCAGCCTAACTGGGAGCGCCGCGTTAGAGACCCAGTACTTC.

DNA for the CDR3: TGTGCCAGTAGTATAGCTGGACAGCCTCTCTCTGGAAACACCATATATTTT. Protein product: CASSIAGQPLSGNTIYF. The chain uses TRBV19 and TRBJ1-3; maybe TRBD1 (6 bases). CDR3 length equals 17 residues. V was clipped by 1 base and J by 0 bases, with 13 bases between them. The germline V gene has CDR1 LNHDA and CDR2 SQIVND (reference sequence).

This clone was observed once. This chain links TRBV30 with TRBJ1-1; no definite D call. V was shortened by 4 bases and J by 0 bases, with 9 bases between the two germline ends. In germline, CDR1 is GTSNPN, CDR2 SVGIG (reference sequence). The length of the CDR3 is 13 residues. The CDR3 sequence is CAWNVQLNTEAFF. As DNA, the CDR3 is TGTGCCTGGAACGTACAGTTGAACACTGAAGCTTTCTTT.

The chain joins TRBV28 to TRBJ1-5; D gene uncertain. The V end was cut by 6 bases, the J end by 5 bases, with 8 bases between. CDR1 is MDHEN, CDR2 SYDVKM, per germline. This CDR3 contains 12 residues. The CDR3 sequence is CASSLRYQPQHF. The CDR3 coding sequence is TGTGCCAGCAGCCTCAGGTATCAGCCCCAGCATTTT. The variable domain in full, with the rest retrieved from reference TRBV28 and TRBJ1-5, is DVKVTQSSRYLVKRTGEKVFLECVQDMDHENMFWYRQDPGLGLRLIYFSYDVKMKEKGDIPEGYSVSREKKERFSLILESASTNQTSMYLCASSLRYQPQHFGDGTRLSIL.

This chain links TRBV5-1 with TRBJ2-1, with 9 bases lining up with TRBD2. The CDR3 loop spans 17 amino acids. The V and J ends lost 0 bases and 5 bases, in that order; junction bases with no gene match: 9. CDR1 is SGHRS and CDR2 is YFSETQ in the germline V gene. CDR3 DNA: TGCGCCAGCAGCTTGGGATTCGGACTAGCGAGTAACAATGAGCAGTTCTTC. It is translated as CASSLGFGLASNNEQFF.

In DNA form, the CDR3 reads TGTGCCAGTAGTATGGGACAGCGTGCCTACAATGAGCAGTTCTTC. It is translated as CASSMGQRAYNEQFF. J is TRBJ2-1 and V is TRBV19, with 7 bases identical to TRBD1. J lost 2 bases, V lost 3 bases, and 4 bases had no gene match. The CDR3 runs to 15 residues. The germline gives CDR1 LNHDA, CDR2 SQIVND (reference sequence).

This clone showed up just once. The chain uses TRBV7-9 and TRBJ2-3, with D uncertain. The CDR3 extends over 13 amino acids. The germline gives CDR1 SEHNR, CDR2 FQNEAQ (reference sequence). Trimming removed 0 bases from V and 5 bases from J, with 6 bases in between. The CDR3 is CASSLATGDTQYF. The CDR3 DNA sequence: TGTGCCAGCAGCTTAGCTACCGGAGATACGCAGTATTTT. Full variable domain (remainder filled in from reference TRBV7-9 and TRBJ2-3): DTGVSQNPRHKITKRGQNVTFRCDPISEHNRLYWYRQTLGQGPEFLTYFQNEAQLEKSRLLSDRFSAERPKGSFSTLEIQRTEQGDSAMYLCASSLATGDTQYFGPGTRLTVL.

The chain uses TRBV10-1 and TRBJ2-1; 14 bases fit TRBD2. This CDR3 region has 24 residues. Per germline, CDR1 WNHNN and CDR2 SYGVQD (reference sequence). The V gene end was trimmed by 3 bases and the J gene end by 7 bases; junction bases not matched to a gene: 29. The CDR3 loop reads CASSEVKPTSGRAGSEGRENEQFF. In DNA form, the CDR3 reads TGCGCCAGCAGTGAAGTAAAACCGACTAGCGGGAGGGCCGGATCCGAAGGGCGAGAGAATGAGCAGTTCTTC.